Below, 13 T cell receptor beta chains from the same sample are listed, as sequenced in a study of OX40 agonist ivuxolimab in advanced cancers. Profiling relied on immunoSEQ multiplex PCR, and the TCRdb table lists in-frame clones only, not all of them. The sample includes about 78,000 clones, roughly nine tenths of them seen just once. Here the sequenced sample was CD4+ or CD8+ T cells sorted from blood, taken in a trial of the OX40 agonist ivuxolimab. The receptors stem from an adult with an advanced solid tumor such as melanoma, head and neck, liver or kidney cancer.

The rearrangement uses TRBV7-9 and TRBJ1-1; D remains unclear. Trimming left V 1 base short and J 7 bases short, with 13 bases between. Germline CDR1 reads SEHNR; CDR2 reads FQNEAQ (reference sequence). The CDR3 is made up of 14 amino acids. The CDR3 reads CASSLVVDSLEAFF. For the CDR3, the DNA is TGTGCCAGCAGCTTAGTGGTAGATAGTCTTGAAGCTTTCTTT.

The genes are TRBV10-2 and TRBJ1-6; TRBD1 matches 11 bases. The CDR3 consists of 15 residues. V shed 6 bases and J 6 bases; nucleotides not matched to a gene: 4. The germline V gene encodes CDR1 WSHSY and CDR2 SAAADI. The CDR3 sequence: CASRSGTGGNSPLHF. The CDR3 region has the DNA TGCGCCAGCAGGAGCGGGACAGGGGGTAATTCACCCCTCCACTTT.

CDR3 sequence: CASSLEGTVSSYEQYF. For the CDR3, the DNA is TGTGCCAGCAGCTTGGAGGGGACGGTGAGCTCCTACGAGCAGTACTTC. The chain carries TRBV4-2 and TRBJ2-7, with D possibly TRBD2 on 6 matching bases. Trimming cost V 5 bases and J 0 bases, with 17 bases left between them. Germline values: CDR1 LGHNA, CDR2 YNFKEQ. The CDR3 loop spans 16 amino acids.

CDR3 coding DNA: TGTGCCAGCATGGAGGGGAATGAAGCTTTCTTT. It codes for CASMEGNEAFF. The chain couples TRBV2 to TRBJ1-1, with D perhaps TRBD1 (5 bases). This CDR3 is 11 amino acids long. The ends were cut back, 7 bases at V and 7 bases at J, with 10 bases in the middle. Germline lookup yields CDR1 SNHLY and CDR2 FYNNEI.

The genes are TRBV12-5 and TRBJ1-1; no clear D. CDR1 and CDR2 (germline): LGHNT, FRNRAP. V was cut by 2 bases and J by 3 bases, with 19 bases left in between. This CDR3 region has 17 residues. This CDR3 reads CASGLWAVARSDTEAFF. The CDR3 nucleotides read TGTGCTAGTGGTTTGTGGGCAGTAGCGCGGTCGGACACTGAAGCTTTCTTT.

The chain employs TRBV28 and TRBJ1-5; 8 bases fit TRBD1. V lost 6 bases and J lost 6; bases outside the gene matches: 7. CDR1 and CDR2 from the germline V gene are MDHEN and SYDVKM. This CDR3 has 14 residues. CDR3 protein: CASRPQGGGQPQHF. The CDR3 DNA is TGTGCCAGCAGGCCACAGGGGGGCGGTCAGCCCCAGCATTTT.

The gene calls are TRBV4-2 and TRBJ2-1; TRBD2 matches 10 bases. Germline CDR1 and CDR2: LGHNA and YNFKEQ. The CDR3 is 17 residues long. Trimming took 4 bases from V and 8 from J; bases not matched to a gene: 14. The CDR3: CASSRTGTSAGYDEQFF. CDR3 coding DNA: TGTGCCAGCAGCCGAACCGGGACTAGCGCGGGGTACGATGAGCAGTTCTTC.

This CDR3 reads CASSPTGAGTEAFF. DNA for the CDR3: TGTGCCAGCAGCCCCACGGGGGCGGGCACTGAAGCTTTCTTT. The V and J genes are TRBV7-9 and TRBJ1-1; tentative D call: TRBD1 (6 bases). The CDR3 has 14 amino acids. Germline CDR1 is SEHNR and CDR2 is FQNEAQ (reference sequence). Trimming cost V 5 bases and J 4 bases, with 14 bases left between them.

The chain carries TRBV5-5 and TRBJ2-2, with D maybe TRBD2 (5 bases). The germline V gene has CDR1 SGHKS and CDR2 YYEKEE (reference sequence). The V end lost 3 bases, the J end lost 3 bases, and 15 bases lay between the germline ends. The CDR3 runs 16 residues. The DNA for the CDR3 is TGTGCCAGCAGCTCAATAGCGCAAGGGTACACCGGGGAGCTGTTTTTT. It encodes CASSSIAQGYTGELFF.

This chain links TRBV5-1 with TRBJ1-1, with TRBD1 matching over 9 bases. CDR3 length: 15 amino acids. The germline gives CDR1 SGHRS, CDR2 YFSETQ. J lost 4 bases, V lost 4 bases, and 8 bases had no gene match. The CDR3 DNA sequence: TGCGCCAGCAGCATAAGGACAGGGGCGACCACTGAAGCTTTCTTT. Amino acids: CASSIRTGATTEAFF.

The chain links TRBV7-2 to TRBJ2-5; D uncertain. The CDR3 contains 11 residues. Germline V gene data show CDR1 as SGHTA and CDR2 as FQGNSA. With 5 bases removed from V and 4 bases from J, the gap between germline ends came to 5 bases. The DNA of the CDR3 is TGTGCCAGCAGCGCTGGAGAGACCCAGTACTTC. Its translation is CASSAGETQYF.

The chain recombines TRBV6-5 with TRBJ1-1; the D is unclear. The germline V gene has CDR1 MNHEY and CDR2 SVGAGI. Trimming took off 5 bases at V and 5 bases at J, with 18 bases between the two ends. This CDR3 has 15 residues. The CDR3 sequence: CASSPNTALVTEAFF. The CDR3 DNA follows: TGTGCCAGCAGTCCCAACACGGCCTTGGTGACTGAAGCTTTCTTT.

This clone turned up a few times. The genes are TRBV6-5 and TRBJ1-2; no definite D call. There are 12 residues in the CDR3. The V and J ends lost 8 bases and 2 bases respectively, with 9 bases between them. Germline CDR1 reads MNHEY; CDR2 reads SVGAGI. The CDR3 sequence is CASRSLNYGYTF. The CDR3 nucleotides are TGTGCCAGCCGCTCACTGAACTATGGCTACACCTTC.